This TCR beta chain was identified in a study of shared clonotypes between healthy human individuals. Study conclusions and caveats: Clonotypes that were shared across several donors made up around 5.5% of naive CD4 clonotypes.

Free of recent acute infections or vaccinations, the donors were healthy HIV-negative adults. The protocol was immunoSEQ multiplex PCR, while the TCRdb copy is restricted to in-frame clones and leaves out a portion. Of about 2 million clones in the sample, 95% were seen once. This clone has a single count. The antigen is undetermined. The receptor comes from a man in his late teens or twenties in good health. Material for sequencing was naive CD4+ T cells sorted from blood. Subset indicated: CD45RA+ positively selected.

DNA of the CDR3: TGTGCCAGCAACCCTAGCACAGATACGCAGTATTTT. Encoded protein: CASNPSTDTQYF. This chain joins TRBV7-9 and TRBJ2-3; D uncertain. Germline CDR1 SEHNR, CDR2 FQNEAQ (reference sequence). This CDR3 region has 12 residues. Trimming removed 7 bases from V and 0 bases from J, with 5 bases in between. Full variable domain (rest looked up from reference TRBV7-9 and TRBJ2-3): DTGVSQNPRHKITKRGQNVTFRCDPISEHNRLYWYRQTLGQGPEFLTYFQNEAQLEKSRLLSDRFSAERPKGSFSTLEIQRTEQGDSAMYLCASNPSTDTQYFGPGTRLTVL.